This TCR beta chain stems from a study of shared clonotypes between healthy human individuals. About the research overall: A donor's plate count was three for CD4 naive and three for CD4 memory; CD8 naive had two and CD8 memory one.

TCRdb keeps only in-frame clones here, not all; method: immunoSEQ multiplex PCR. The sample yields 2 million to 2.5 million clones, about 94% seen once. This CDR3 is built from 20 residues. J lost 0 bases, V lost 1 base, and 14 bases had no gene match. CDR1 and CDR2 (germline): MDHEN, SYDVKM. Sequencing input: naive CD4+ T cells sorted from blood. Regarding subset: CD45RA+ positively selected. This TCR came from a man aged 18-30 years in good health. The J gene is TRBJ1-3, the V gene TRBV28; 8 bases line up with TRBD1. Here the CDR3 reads CASSLFGTGFHLSSGNTIYF. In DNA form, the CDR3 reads TGTGCCAGCAGTTTATTTGGGACAGGATTCCATTTGAGCTCTGGAAACACCATATATTTT.